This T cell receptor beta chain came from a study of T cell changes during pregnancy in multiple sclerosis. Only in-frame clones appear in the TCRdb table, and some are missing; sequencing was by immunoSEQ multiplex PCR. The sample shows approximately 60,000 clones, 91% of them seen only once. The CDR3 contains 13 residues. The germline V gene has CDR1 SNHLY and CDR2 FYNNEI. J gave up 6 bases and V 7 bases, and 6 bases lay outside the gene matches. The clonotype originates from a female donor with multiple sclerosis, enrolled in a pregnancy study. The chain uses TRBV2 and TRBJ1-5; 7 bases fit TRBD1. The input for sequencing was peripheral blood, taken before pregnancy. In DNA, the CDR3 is TGTGCCAGCATGGACGCAGGGGGTCAGCCCCAGCATTTT. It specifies CASMDAGGQPQHF.